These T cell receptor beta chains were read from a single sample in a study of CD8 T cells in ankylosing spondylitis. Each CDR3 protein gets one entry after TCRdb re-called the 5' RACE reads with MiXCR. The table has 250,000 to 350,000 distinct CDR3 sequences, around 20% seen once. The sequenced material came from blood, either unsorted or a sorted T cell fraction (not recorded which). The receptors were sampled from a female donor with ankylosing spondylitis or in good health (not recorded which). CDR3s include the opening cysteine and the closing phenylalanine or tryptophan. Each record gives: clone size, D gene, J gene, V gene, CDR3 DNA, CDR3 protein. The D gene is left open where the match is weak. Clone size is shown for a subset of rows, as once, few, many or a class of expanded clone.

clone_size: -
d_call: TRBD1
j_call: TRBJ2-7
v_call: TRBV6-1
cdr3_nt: TGTGCCAGCAGCCCGGACAGGGGAGGGTTCTACGAGCAGTACTTC
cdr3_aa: CASSPDRGGFYEQYF

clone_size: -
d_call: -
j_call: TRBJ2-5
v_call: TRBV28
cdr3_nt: TGTGCCAGCAGTTTATCCCCACTAGCCACCCAAGAGACCCAGTACTTC
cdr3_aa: CASSLSPLATQETQYF

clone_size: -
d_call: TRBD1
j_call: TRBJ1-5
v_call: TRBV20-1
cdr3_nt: TGCAGTGCCGGACAGGGAGGGAATCAGCCCCAGCATTTT
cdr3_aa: CSAGQGGNQPQHF

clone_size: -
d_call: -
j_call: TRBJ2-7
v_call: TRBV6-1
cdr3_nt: TGTGCCAGCAGTGAACATCCGGCCTTACCCGAGCAGTACTTC
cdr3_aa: CASSEHPALPEQYF

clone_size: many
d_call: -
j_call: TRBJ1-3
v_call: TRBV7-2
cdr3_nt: TGTGCCAGCAGCTTCGGTCGTTTCACCTCTGGAAACACCATATATTTT
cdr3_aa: CASSFGRFTSGNTIYF

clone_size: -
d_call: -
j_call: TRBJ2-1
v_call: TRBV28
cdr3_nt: TGTGCCAGCAGTTTCGGGGGGCCCCCCAATGAGCAGTTCTTC
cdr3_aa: CASSFGGPPNEQFF

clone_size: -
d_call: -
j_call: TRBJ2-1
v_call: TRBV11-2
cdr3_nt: TGTGCCAGCAGCACCCACACTAGGGCGGATGAGCAGTTCTTC
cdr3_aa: CASSTHTRADEQFF

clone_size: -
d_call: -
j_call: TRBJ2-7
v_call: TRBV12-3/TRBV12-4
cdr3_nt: TGTGCCAGCAGTTTAGGCTTCGTCAGGGAGTACGAGCAGTACTTC
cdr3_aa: CASSLGFVREYEQYF

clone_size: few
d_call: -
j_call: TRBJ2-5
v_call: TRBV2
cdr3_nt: TGTGCCAGCTCGGAGGACAGCCAAGAGACCCAGTACTTC
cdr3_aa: CASSEDSQETQYF

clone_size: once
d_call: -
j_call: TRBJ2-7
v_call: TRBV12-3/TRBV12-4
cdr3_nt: TGTGCCAGCAGTTTGGGGGCGGGAAACTACGAGCAGTACTTC
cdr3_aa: CASSLGAGNYEQYF

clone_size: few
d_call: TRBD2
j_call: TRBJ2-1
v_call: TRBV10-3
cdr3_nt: TGTGCCATCAGCGCTCGGACTAGCTGGGACTACAATGAGCAGTTCTTC
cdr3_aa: CAISARTSWDYNEQFF